The rows below give T cell receptor beta chains drawn from one sample of a study of blood T cells in healthy people across ages. TCRdb reanalysed the 5' RACE reads using MiXCR and keeps one entry per CDR3 protein. Altogether approximately 1.5 million distinct CDR3 sequences are present, roughly 43% being singletons, with the ten largest covering roughly 3.7%. Sequenced: blood. These receptors all stem from a woman under 30 in good health. CDR3s include the opening cysteine and the closing phenylalanine or tryptophan. D genes are given only for firm matches. Some rows have no size entry. The others give once, few or many, or a class for an expanded clone.

d_call j_call cdr3_length v_call clone_size cdr3_aa cdr3_nt
. TRBJ2-5 14 TRBV20-1 . CSAPTLTAVDEQYF TGCAGTGCTCCCACTTTGACGGCCGTAGATGAGCAGTACTTC
. TRBJ2-3 16 TRBV21-1 . CASSKDVAGGTDTQYF .
. TRBJ2-5 16 TRBV11-3 . CASSRRMAGKGETQYF TGTGCCAGCAGCCGTAGGATGGCAGGCAAGGGGGAGACCCAGTACTTC
. TRBJ2-1 12 TRBV12-3/TRBV12-4 few CASSLYYVEQFF TGTGCCAGCAGTTTATATTACGTTGAGCAGTTCTTC
. TRBJ1-2 14 TRBV5-1 few CASSLDSSGLGYTF TGCGCCAGCAGCTTGGATTCCTCGGGTTTGGGCTACACCTTC
. TRBJ2-1 16 TRBV12-3/TRBV12-4 . CASTLMGPPVNNEQFF TGTGCCAGCACCCTTATGGGACCCCCTGTTAACAATGAGCAGTTCTTC
. TRBJ2-5 16 TRBV7-2 few CASSTGQLPMSETQYF TGTGCCAGCAGCACCGGACAACTACCTATGAGCGAGACCCAGTACTTC
TRBD2 TRBJ2-1 16 TRBV4-1 . CASSQIGGRSYNEQFF TGCGCCAGCAGCCAAATCGGCGGGAGGTCCTACAATGAGCAGTTCTTC
. TRBJ2-3 13 TRBV24-1 few CATSDPDPDTQYF TGTGCCACCAGTGACCCGGACCCAGATACGCAGTATTTT
TRBD1 TRBJ1-6 14 TRBV7-8 . CASSWGTGGPPLHF TGTGCCAGCAGCTGGGGGACAGGGGGACCACCCCTCCACTTT
TRBD1 TRBJ1-5 13 TRBV7-2 few CASSRTGVLPQHF TGTGCCAGCAGCCGGACAGGGGTATTGCCCCAGCATTTT
TRBD1 TRBJ1-6 12 TRBV28 . CASGQDNSPLHF TGTGCCAGCGGACAGGATAATTCACCCCTCCACTTT
. TRBJ2-3 17 TRBV28 . CASSLLTGSAGTDTQYF TGTGCCAGCAGTTTATTAACGGGGAGCGCGGGCACAGATACGCAGTATTTT
. TRBJ2-7 16 TRBV9 few CASSVGPLVAGYEQYF TGTGCCAGCAGCGTAGGTCCCTTAGTTGCTGGCTACGAGCAGTACTTC
. TRBJ1-5 16 TRBV15 few CATSRVGSRGNQPQHF TGTGCCACCAGCAGAGTTGGCAGCCGGGGCAATCAGCCCCAGCATTTT
TRBD1 TRBJ2-3 16 TRBV7-2 . CASSSIGTVITDTQYF TGTGCCAGCAGCTCCATCGGGACAGTGATTACAGATACGCAGTATTTT
. TRBJ2-7 14 TRBV6-2/TRBV6-3 once CASRLGLGHYEQYF TGTGCCAGCAGATTGGGACTTGGACACTACGAGCAGTACTTC
. TRBJ2-3 14 TRBV20-1 few CSARVTGRTDTQYF TGCAGTGCTAGAGTTACGGGGAGGACAGATACGCAGTATTTT
. TRBJ2-7 14 TRBV27 . CASAPGHPGYEQYF TGTGCCAGCGCCCCGGGACACCCGGGCTACGAGCAGTACTTC
TRBD2 TRBJ2-1 13 TRBV28 . CASSAGDRYEQFF TGTGCCAGCAGCGCGGGAGATAGGTATGAGCAGTTCTTC
. TRBJ1-5 15 TRBV12-3/TRBV12-4 . CASSPVQGGSQPQHF TGTGCCAGCAGTCCAGTGCAGGGAGGCAGCCAGCCCCAGCATTTT
. TRBJ2-3 13 TRBV20-1 . CSAILGVGSGQYF TGCAGTGCTATTCTTGGAGTTGGAAGTGGGCAGTATTTT
TRBD2 TRBJ2-7 13 TRBV29-1 . CSVEGLARYEQYF TGCAGCGTGGAGGGACTAGCGCGCTACGAGCAGTACTTC
. TRBJ2-5 16 TRBV20-1 . CSARGQLGGVLYQQYF TGCAGTGCTAGAGGCCAACTAGGGGGAGTCCTTTACCAGCAGTACTTC
. TRBJ2-1 14 TRBV6-2/TRBV6-3 . CASSYSIFWDEQFF TGTGCCAGCAGTTACTCGATATTTTGGGATGAGCAGTTCTTC
TRBD1 TRBJ1-1 16 TRBV20-1 . CILDPYRGDLSTEAFF TGCATCCTGGACCCTTACAGGGGTGATTTGAGCACTGAAGCTTTCTTT
. TRBJ1-1 12 TRBV5-6 . CASSLGTIEAFF TGTGCCAGCAGCTTGGGGACGATTGAAGCTTTCTTT
TRBD1 TRBJ1-4 15 TRBV29-1 . CSVEDPAGGGEKLFF TGCAGCGTTGAAGATCCGGCAGGGGGTGGTGAAAAACTGTTTTTT
. TRBJ2-7 15 TRBV11-2 . CAGSPTRLSTYEQYF TGTGCCGGCAGCCCAACAAGGCTCTCCACCTACGAGCAGTACTTC
. TRBJ1-2 15 TRBV4-1 . CASSQVTGTNYGYTF TGCGCCAGCAGCCAAGTTACAGGGACTAACTATGGCTACACCTTC
. TRBJ2-5 16 TRBV28 few CASSPPGDHLRETQYF TGTGCCAGCAGTCCGCCAGGGGACCATCTTCGAGAGACCCAGTACTTC
. TRBJ2-1 15 TRBV2 few CASRQNRGGDNEQFF TGTGCCAGCAGGCAGAACCGAGGAGGGGACAATGAGCAGTTCTTC
. TRBJ1-1 16 TRBV7-6 . CASSTGTEVRGTEAFF TGTGCCAGCAGCACAGGGACGGAGGTTAGAGGTACTGAAGCTTTCTTT
TRBD2 TRBJ2-3 15 TRBV27 . CASSLPLAAVATQYF TGTGCCAGCAGTTTACCACTAGCGGCCGTAGCTACGCAGTATTTT
. TRBJ1-2 15 TRBV6-2/TRBV6-3 . CASNWSGARVYGYTF TGTGCCAGCAATTGGAGCGGAGCCCGGGTCTATGGCTACACCTTC
. TRBJ1-2 14 TRBV20-1 . CSARDVTESYGYTF TGCAGTGCTAGAGACGTGACGGAGAGCTATGGCTACACCTTC
. TRBJ2-7 13 TRBV12-3/TRBV12-4 . CASSPRGVHEQYF TGTGCCAGCAGTCCCAGGGGGGTACACGAGCAGTACTTC
TRBD2 TRBJ2-3 15 TRBV11-1 . CASSSGGGDADTQYF TGTGCCAGCAGCTCCGGCGGGGGGGACGCAGATACGCAGTATTTT
TRBD1 TRBJ2-1 15 TRBV20-1 . CSAPIRDRGINEQFF TGCAGTGCTCCGATCCGGGACAGGGGGATCAATGAGCAGTTCTTC
. TRBJ2-3 11 TRBV7-2 few CAISRGDTQYF TGTGCCATCTCACGGGGAGATACGCAGTATTTT
. TRBJ1-4 14 TRBV27 . CASRGGVFNEKLFF TGTGCCAGCAGGGGGGGGGTCTTTAATGAAAAACTGTTTTTT
. TRBJ1-1 13 TRBV20-1 . CSARGAGDTEAFF TGCAGTGCCCGAGGGGCTGGTGACACTGAAGCTTTCTTT